This paragraph reports one TCR beta chain. Participant ages covered roughly 18 to 89 years across about 25 US areas. Participants reported their clinical history, and cohort assignment relied on those reports. This specimen comes from a study of blood T cell repertoires in COVID-19. Study background: The cDNA or gDNA used as material had been derived from T cells, B-cell-depleted T cells, or PBMCs.

After removal of 4 bases from V and 3 bases from J, the junction contained 10 bases not matched to a gene. This CDR3 has 16 residues. The V gene's germline CDR1 is SGDLS and CDR2 YYNGEE. Authors' methods: Estimated nucleated cell counts came from reference gene primer amplification. Assay used: immunoSEQ multiplex PCR; TCRdb lists only in-frame clones, some missing. The D gene and trimming were derived from the DNA, and the V and J assignments and clone size from that table. The sample consists of roughly 150,000 clones, more than 80% of them appearing once. This clonotype was obtained from a man aged 50 to 60 who had recovered from COVID-19. Sequenced: PBMCs or T cells enriched from blood (not recorded which). V usage is TRBV9 and J usage is TRBJ2-5; 9 positions agree with TRBD2. CDR3 amino acids: CASSRGTSIAEETQYF. The CDR3 bases are TGTGCCAGCAGCCGAGGGACTAGCATCGCGGAAGAGACCCAGTACTTC.